The clone carrying this T cell receptor beta chain was detected only once. Trimming shortened V by 6 bases and J by 0 bases, and 15 bases separated the two germline ends. The CDR3 covers 15 residues. The germline V gene encodes CDR1 MNHNY and CDR2 SVGAGI (reference sequence). The data belong to a study of OX40 agonist ivuxolimab in advanced cancers. Study details: Intravenous ivuxolimab was administered to patients every 2 weeks at 0.01 to 10 mg/kg. Those treated in dose escalation had hepatocellular carcinoma, melanoma, renal cell cancer or head and neck cancer.

Sequencing used immunoSEQ multiplex PCR; TCRdb keeps in-frame clones, though not all of them. In the table there are about 81,000 clones, 88% of which are singletons. The source is an adult with an advanced solid tumor such as melanoma, head and neck, liver or kidney cancer. The chain employs TRBV6-6 and TRBJ2-7, with D possibly being TRBD1 (6 bases). The sequenced sample was CD4+ or CD8+ T cells sorted from blood, obtained in a trial of the OX40 agonist ivuxolimab. CDR3 coding DNA: TGTGCCAGCAGCCTCGACAGGCCGAGCTCCTACGAGCAGTACTTC. Translated, it gives CASSLDRPSSYEQYF.